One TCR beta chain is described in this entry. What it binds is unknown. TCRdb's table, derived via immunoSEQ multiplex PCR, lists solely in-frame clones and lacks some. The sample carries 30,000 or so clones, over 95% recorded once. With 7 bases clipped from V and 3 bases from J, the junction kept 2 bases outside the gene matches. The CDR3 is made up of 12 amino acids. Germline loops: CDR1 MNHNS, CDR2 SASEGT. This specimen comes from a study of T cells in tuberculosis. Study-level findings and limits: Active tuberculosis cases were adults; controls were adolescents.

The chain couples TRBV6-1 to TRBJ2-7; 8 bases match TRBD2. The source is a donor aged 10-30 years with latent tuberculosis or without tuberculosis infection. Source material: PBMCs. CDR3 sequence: CASTGGDYEQYF. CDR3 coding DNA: TGTGCCAGCACGGGGGGGGACTACGAGCAGTACTTC.